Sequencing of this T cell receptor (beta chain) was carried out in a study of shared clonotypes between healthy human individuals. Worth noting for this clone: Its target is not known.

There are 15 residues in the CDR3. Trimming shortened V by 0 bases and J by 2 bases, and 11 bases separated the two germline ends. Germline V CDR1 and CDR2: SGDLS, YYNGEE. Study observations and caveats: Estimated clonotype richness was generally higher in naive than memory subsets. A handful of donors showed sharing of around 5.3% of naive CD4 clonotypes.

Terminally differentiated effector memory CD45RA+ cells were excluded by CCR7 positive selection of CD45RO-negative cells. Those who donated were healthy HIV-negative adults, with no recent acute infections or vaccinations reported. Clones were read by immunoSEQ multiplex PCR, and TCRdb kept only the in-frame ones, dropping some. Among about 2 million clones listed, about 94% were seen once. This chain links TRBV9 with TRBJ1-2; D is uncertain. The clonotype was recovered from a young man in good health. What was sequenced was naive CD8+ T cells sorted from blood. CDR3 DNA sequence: TGTGCCAGCAGCGTAGGAATTGAGCCCAACTATGGCTACACCTTC. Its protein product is CASSVGIEPNYGYTF.